Sequencing of this TCR beta chain was carried out in a study of spatial heterogeneity in lung cancer. This clonotype was found many times. The sample's time point: sample taken at primary tumor resection. A single record per CDR3 protein comes from TCRdb applying MiXCR to the 5' RACE reads. The sample carries tens of thousands of distinct CDR3 sequences, 6.5% to 9% recorded once. The sequence derives from a female donor with early-stage non-small cell lung cancer. The sample consisted of PBMCs, taken at surgery.

CDR3: CSARRTGTGILFF. The CDR3 DNA follows: TGCAGTGCTAGAAGGACCGGGACTGGGATTTTATTTTTT. The J gene is TRBJ1-4, the V gene TRBV20-1, with D possibly matching TRBD1 (5 bases). Trimming took off 2 bases at V and 17 bases at J, with 21 bases between the two ends. Germline V gene data show CDR1 as DFQATT and CDR2 as SNEGSKA (reference sequence). The CDR3 runs 13 residues.